This T cell receptor (beta chain) was found in a study of T cell responses to AZD1222 COVID-19 vaccine. The study, taken as a whole, reports: It should be noted that donors were predominantly white British and more often female, and clonal diversity was possibly underestimated. Only 5 or 6 individuals given AZD1222 were seropositive at baseline. Repertoires in all cases were sampled only once the peak T cell response had passed. Spike-specific TCR depth and breadth grew after two AZD1222 doses.

In regard to this clone: Antigen: not known.

Measured with immunoSEQ multiplex PCR; TCRdb has only the in-frame clones, and not every one. The repertoire consists of fewer than 150,000 clones, with around 91% occurring once and the leading ten covering 4.7%. V lost 5 bases, J lost 0 bases, and 8 bases lay in between. Germline V CDR1 and CDR2: MNHEY, SMNVEV (reference sequence). The CDR3 consists of 14 residues. V gene TRBV27 combines with J gene TRBJ2-4; D unresolved. This TCR came from an adult in good health. Material: peripheral blood, obtained on day 0 of AZD1222 vaccination. The CDR3 bases are TGTGCCAGCAGTCCCCTACTAGCCAAAAACATTCAGTACTTC. This encodes CASSPLLAKNIQYF.